Below are 26 T cell receptor beta chains sequenced from a single sample in a study of blood T cell repertoires in COVID-19. Libraries were prepared by immunoSEQ multiplex PCR; TCRdb keeps only in-frame clonotypes and omits some of them. The sample carries over 150,000 clones, about 88% recorded once. Sample: peripheral blood. All receptors come from a man aged 30 to 45 with acute or convalescent COVID-19.

The gene calls are TRBV9 and TRBJ2-7; TRBD1 is a possible D gene (6 bases). V lost 4 bases to trimming and J lost 6 bases, with 14 bases between them. The germline V gene has CDR1 SGDLS and CDR2 YYNGEE. CDR3 length: 13 residues. CDR3 DNA sequence: TGTGCCAGCAGCACAACCCAGGGGACCGAGCAGTACTTC. It is translated as CASSTTQGTEQYF. Full variable domain (missing parts from reference TRBV9 and TRBJ2-7): DSGVTQTPKHLITATGQRVTLRCSPRSGDLSVYWYQQSLDQGLQFLIQYYNGEERAKGNILERFSAQQFPDLHSELNLSSLELGDSALYFCASSTTQGTEQYFGPGTRLTVT.

The rearrangement uses TRBV4-1 and TRBJ2-7, with 7 bases matching TRBD1. There are 13 residues in the CDR3. With 2 bases clipped from V and 6 bases from J, the junction kept 4 bases outside the gene matches. Per the germline V gene, CDR1 is MGHRA and CDR2 is YSYEKL. The CDR3 protein is CASSQQTGLEQYF. The CDR3 nucleotides read TGCGCCAGCAGCCAACAGACAGGGCTCGAGCAGTACTTC.

The chain couples TRBV6-5 to TRBJ2-7; TRBD2 might be the D (6 bases). CDR1 is MNHEY, CDR2 SVGAGI, per germline. V was cut by 2 bases and J by 3 bases, with 11 bases left in between. This CDR3 has 14 amino acids. For the CDR3, the DNA is TGTGCCAGCAGTTACGGCGGAGGGATCTACGAGCAGTACTTC. Translation gives CASSYGGGIYEQYF.

This clone was found once. The chain recombines TRBV5-1 with TRBJ2-7; TRBD1 matches at 8 bases. This CDR3 region has 15 residues. Per germline, CDR1 SGHRS and CDR2 YFSETQ. V lost 2 bases and J lost 3; bases outside the gene matches: 7. CDR3 region: CASSLGQGPNYEQYF. The CDR3 coding sequence is TGCGCCAGCAGCTTAGGACAGGGCCCAAACTACGAGCAGTACTTC.

V and J are TRBV28 and TRBJ2-6, with TRBD1 matching 9 bases. After removal of 3 bases from V and 4 bases from J, the junction contained 7 bases not matched to a gene. This CDR3 region has 17 residues. In germline, CDR1 is MDHEN, CDR2 SYDVKM. The chain's CDR3 is CASSFVQGASGANVLTF. The CDR3 DNA reads TGTGCCAGCAGTTTTGTACAGGGGGCCAGCGGGGCCAACGTCCTGACTTTC.

The V gene is TRBV27, the J gene TRBJ1-6, with 7 bases matching TRBD1. The length of the CDR3 is 18 residues. Germline V gene sequence: CDR1 MNHEY, CDR2 SMNVEV (reference sequence). V trimming: 5 bases; J trimming: 7 bases; junction bases outside the gene matches: 17. The CDR3 nucleotides are TGTGCCAGCAGTCGTCGTTTGGGCAGGGGGGAATTGAATTCACCCCTCCACTTT. It translates to CASSRRLGRGELNSPLHF.

This clone occurred a few times. The V gene is TRBV28, the J gene TRBJ2-1; tentative D call: TRBD1 (6 bases). The V and J ends lost 6 bases and 6 bases respectively, with 18 bases between them. Germline lookup yields CDR1 MDHEN and CDR2 SYDVKM. The CDR3 covers 15 residues. CDR3 nucleotides: TGTGCCAGCAGCCAAATACAGGGTGGGGTCAATGAGCAGTTCTTC. Its protein is CASSQIQGGVNEQFF.

The chain joins TRBV6-5 to TRBJ1-4; 8 positions agree with TRBD1. The CDR3 covers 13 residues. Germline CDR1 is MNHEY and CDR2 is SVGAGI. Losses at the gene ends were 6 bases for V and 3 bases for J; bases not matched to a gene: 0. CDR3 sequence (DNA): TGTGCCAGCAGACAGGGGGCTAATGAAAAACTGTTTTTT. Residues: CASRQGANEKLFF.

This chain uses TRBV29-1 with TRBJ1-2; TRBD1 might be the D (6 bases). The CDR3 has 14 amino acids. Germline V lookup: CDR1 SQVTM, CDR2 ANQGSEA. Trimming took 3 bases from V and 7 from J, leaving 18 bases between them. The CDR3 nucleotides are TGCAGCGTTGATCGCGGGGGGCTGACTGGTGGCTACACCTTC. Amino acid sequence: CSVDRGGLTGGYTF. Looking up the rest from reference TRBV29-1 and TRBJ1-2 gives the full variable domain: SAVISQKPSRDICQRGTSLTIQCQVDSQVTMMFWYRQQPGQSLTLIATANQGSEATYESGFVIDKFPISRPNLTFSTLTVSNMSPEDSSIYLCSVDRGGLTGGYTFGSGTRLTVV.

The chain couples TRBV24-1 to TRBJ1-5, with 8 bases aligning to TRBD1. The CDR3 is 14 residues long. Germline V gene lookup returns CDR1 KGHDR and CDR2 SFDVKD. V shed 5 bases, J shed 6 bases, and the junction held 5 bases outside the gene matches. CDR3 coding DNA: TGTGCCACCAGTGGGACAGGGTCCAGTCAGCCCCAGCATTTT. Protein product: CATSGTGSSQPQHF.

This clone was seen just once. The chain employs TRBV3-1 (or the pseudogene TRBV3-2) and TRBJ2-1; D is ambiguous. V was shortened by 4 bases and J by 7 bases, with 14 bases between the two germline ends. This CDR3 region has 14 residues. Per the germline V gene, CDR1 is LGHDT and CDR2 is YNNKEL (reference sequence). This chain's CDR3 is CASSPSYSENEQFF. The DNA of the CDR3 is TGTGCCAGCAGCCCCTCTTACTCCGAAAATGAGCAGTTCTTC.

This chain joins TRBV27 and TRBJ1-5; D possibly corresponds to TRBD1 (6 bases). The CDR3 runs to 12 residues. V lost 8 bases and J 7 bases, leaving 12 bases between the germline ends. Germline CDR1 MNHEY, CDR2 SMNVEV (reference sequence). CDR3 DNA: TGTGCCAGCTGGCAGGGGACGCAGCCCCAGCATTTT. Protein product: CASWQGTQPQHF.

This clone was observed once. The V gene is TRBV6-5, the J gene TRBJ1-5; D is possibly TRBD1 (5 bases). Per germline, CDR1 MNHEY and CDR2 SVGAGI. This CDR3 has 14 amino acids. The CDR3 loop is CASGRGDSGQPQHF. CDR3 nucleotide sequence: TGTGCGAGCGGACGAGGGGACTCGGGACAGCCCCAGCATTTT.

This chain joins TRBV28 and TRBJ2-7; 9 bases align to TRBD1. Germline V gene sequence: CDR1 MDHEN, CDR2 SYDVKM. The ends lost 0 bases at V and 6 bases at J; junction bases unmatched: 6. The CDR3 totals 15 residues. DNA for the CDR3: TGTGCCAGCAGTTTATGGGCCGGGACAGGGAGCGAGCAGTACTTC. Amino acids: CASSLWAGTGSEQYF.

This clone was detected only once. The V gene is TRBV5-4, the J gene TRBJ1-5; D not resolved. Trimming cost V 0 bases and J 6 bases, with 4 bases left between them. This CDR3 region has 12 residues. The germline V gene has CDR1 SGHNT and CDR2 YYREEE (reference sequence). The CDR3 nucleotides are TGTGCCAGCAGCTTGGCGGGTCAGCCCCAGCATTTT. It codes for CASSLAGQPQHF.

This clone was seen just once. This chain links TRBV28 with TRBJ1-2; D is possibly TRBD1 (6 bases). Germline CDR1 is MDHEN and CDR2 is SYDVKM. With 2 bases removed from V and 4 bases from J, the gap between germline ends came to 14 bases. This CDR3 spans 15 amino acids. CDR3 DNA: TGTGCCAGCAGTTTAAATGTCCCACAGGGCTATGGCTACACCTTC. Encoded protein: CASSLNVPQGYGYTF.

The chain combines TRBV3-1 (or the pseudogene TRBV3-2) with TRBJ2-1, with 9 bases lining up with TRBD2. V shed 6 bases, J shed 5 bases, and the junction held 5 bases outside the gene matches. CDR3 length equals 14 residues. Germline values: CDR1 LGHDT, CDR2 YNNKEL (reference sequence). The CDR3 is CASSLAGYNNEQFF. The DNA for the CDR3 is TGTGCCAGCAGTCTAGCGGGGTATAACAATGAGCAGTTCTTC.

The chain recombines TRBV6-2 or TRBV6-3 with TRBJ2-1; the match to TRBD2 covers 13 bases. Unmatched junction bases numbered 5, after V lost 3 bases and J lost 3 bases. Germline CDR1 is MNHEY and CDR2 is SVGEGT. This CDR3 spans 17 amino acids. The CDR3 nucleotides are TGTGCCAGCAGTTATTCCGGGACTAGCGGGGTCTACAATGAGCAGTTCTTC. It translates to CASSYSGTSGVYNEQFF.

This clone was picked up a small number of times. The genes are TRBV4-1 and TRBJ2-1; the match to TRBD2 covers 7 bases. The CDR3 loop spans 17 amino acids. V was pared by 6 bases and J by 0 bases, with 11 bases of the junction left unmatched. Germline CDR1 and CDR2: MGHRA and YSYEKL. The CDR3 is CASRVKGTGGSYNEQFF. The CDR3 DNA sequence: TGCGCCAGCAGAGTTAAGGGAACGGGGGGCTCCTACAATGAGCAGTTCTTC.

V usage is TRBV2 and J usage is TRBJ2-7; tentative D call: TRBD1 (7 bases). The V and J ends lost 10 bases and 0 bases respectively, with 16 bases between them. Germline values: CDR1 SNHLY, CDR2 FYNNEI. There are 14 residues in the CDR3. CDR3 in amino acids: CATLQGTFSYEQYF. CDR3 sequence (DNA): TGTGCCACCTTACAGGGGACTTTCTCCTACGAGCAGTACTTC.

The J gene is TRBJ1-1, the V gene TRBV24-1; TRBD1 matches at 7 bases. V shed 4 bases and J 8 bases; nucleotides not matched to a gene: 6. The germline CDR1 and CDR2 sequences are KGHDR and SFDVKD. The CDR3 runs to 13 residues. The CDR3 loop is CATSEGRQGEAFF. The CDR3 DNA follows: TGTGCCACCAGTGAGGGCCGACAGGGAGAAGCTTTCTTT.

The V gene is TRBV2, the J gene TRBJ2-2; D ambiguous. Trimming shortened V by 9 bases and J by 1 base, and 12 bases separated the two germline ends. Germline V gene lookup returns CDR1 SNHLY and CDR2 FYNNEI. The CDR3 totals 14 residues. As DNA, the CDR3 is TGTGCCAGAGCCGGGTTAGAGAACACCGGGGAGCTGTTTTTT. Its protein is CARAGLENTGELFF. Drawing the rest from reference TRBV2 and TRBJ2-2, the complete variable domain is EPEVTQTPSHQVTQMGQEVILRCVPISNHLYFYWYRQILGQKVEFLVSFYNNEISEKSEIFDDQFSVERPDGSNFTLKIRSTKLEDSAMYFCARAGLENTGELFFGEGSRLTVL.

This chain uses TRBV7-9 with TRBJ1-5, with D possibly TRBD1 on 6 matching bases. Trimming removed 1 base from V and 2 bases from J, with 12 bases in between. From germline, CDR1 is SEHNR and CDR2 FQNEAQ (reference sequence). CDR3 length: 16 amino acids. The CDR3 spells CASSLDTGLGNQPQHF. CDR3 nucleotide sequence: TGTGCCAGCAGCTTAGATACAGGGCTTGGCAATCAGCCCCAGCATTTT.

The chain is built from TRBV19 and TRBJ2-5; tentatively, D is TRBD1 (6 bases). CDR3 size: 14 residues. Germline V CDR1 and CDR2: LNHDA, SQIVND (reference sequence). The V end was cut by 5 bases, the J end by 7 bases, with 17 bases between. CDR3 amino acids: CASSPRTGSATQYF. CDR3 DNA sequence: TGTGCCAGTAGTCCCAGAACAGGGTCCGCGACCCAGTACTTC.

This clone has more than one count but fewer than ten. The chain has TRBV18 and TRBJ2-7, with a weak D call TRBD1 (5 bases). CDR1 and CDR2 (germline): KGHSH, LQKENI. CDR3 length: 16 residues. Trimming removed 3 bases at V and 0 bases at J, with 15 bases between. This CDR3 is CASSPGHKSPSYEQYF. The CDR3 DNA sequence: TGTGCCAGCTCACCGGGGCACAAGAGTCCCTCCTACGAGCAGTACTTC.

In regard to this clone: A junction end diverges from the germline sequence, so it may reflect a read error. This sequence joins TRBV10-3 and TRBJ1-3, with D maybe TRBD1 (6 bases). The CDR3 has 12 residues. Per the germline V gene, CDR1 is ENHRY and CDR2 is SYGVKD. The CDR3 DNA reads TGTGCCATCAGTGAGTCAATAGGGACACCGGAGTTT. It encodes CAISESIGTPEF.